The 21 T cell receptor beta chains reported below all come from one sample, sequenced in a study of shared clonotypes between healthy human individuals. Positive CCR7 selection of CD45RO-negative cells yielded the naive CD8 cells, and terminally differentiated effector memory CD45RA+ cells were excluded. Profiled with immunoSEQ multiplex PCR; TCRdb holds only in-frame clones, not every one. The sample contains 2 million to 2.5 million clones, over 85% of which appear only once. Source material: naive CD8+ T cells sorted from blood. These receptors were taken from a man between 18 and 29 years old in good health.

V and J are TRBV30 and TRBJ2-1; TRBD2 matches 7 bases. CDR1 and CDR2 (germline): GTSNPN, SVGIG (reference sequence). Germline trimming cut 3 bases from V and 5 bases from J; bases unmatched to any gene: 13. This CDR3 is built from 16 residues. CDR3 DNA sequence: TGTGCCTGGAGGGCGAGTGGGGAGGGCCGGGACAATGAGCAGTTCTTC. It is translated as CAWRASGEGRDNEQFF.

The chain's CDR3 is CASSPSVGSRQYEQYF. The CDR3 DNA reads as TGTGCCAGCAGCCCGAGCGTAGGGTCCAGACAATACGAGCAGTACTTC. The V call is TRBV27, the J call TRBJ2-7; no firm D call. This CDR3 is 16 amino acids long. The V gene's germline CDR1 is MNHEY and CDR2 SMNVEV (reference sequence). V dropped 6 bases and J dropped 4 bases, with 22 bases sitting between them.

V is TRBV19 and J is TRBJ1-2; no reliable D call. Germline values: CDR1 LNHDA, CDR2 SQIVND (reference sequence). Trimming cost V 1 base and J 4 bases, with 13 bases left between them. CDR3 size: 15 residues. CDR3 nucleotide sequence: TGTGCCAGTAGTATAGCCCAGGACCCTCTCTATGGCTACACCTTC. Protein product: CASSIAQDPLYGYTF.

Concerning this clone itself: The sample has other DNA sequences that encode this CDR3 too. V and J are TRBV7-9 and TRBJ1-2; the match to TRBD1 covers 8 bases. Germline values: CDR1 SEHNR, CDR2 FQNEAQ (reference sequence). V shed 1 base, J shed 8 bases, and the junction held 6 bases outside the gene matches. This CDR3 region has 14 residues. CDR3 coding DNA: TGTGCCAGCAGCTTAGGAGGACAGGGATACGGCTACACCTTC. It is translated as CASSLGGQGYGYTF.

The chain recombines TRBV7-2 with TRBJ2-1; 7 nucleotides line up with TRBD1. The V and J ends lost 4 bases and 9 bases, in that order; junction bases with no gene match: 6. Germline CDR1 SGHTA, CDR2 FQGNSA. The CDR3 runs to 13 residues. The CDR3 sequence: CASSSGTETEQFF. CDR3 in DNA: TGTGCCAGCAGCTCCGGGACAGAGACTGAGCAGTTCTTC. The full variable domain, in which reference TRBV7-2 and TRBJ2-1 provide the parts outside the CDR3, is GAGVSQSPSNKVTEKGKDVELRCDPISGHTALYWYRQSLGQGLEFLIYFQGNSAPDKSGLPSDRFSAERTGGSVSTLTIQRTQQEDSAVYLCASSSGTETEQFFGPGTRLTVL.

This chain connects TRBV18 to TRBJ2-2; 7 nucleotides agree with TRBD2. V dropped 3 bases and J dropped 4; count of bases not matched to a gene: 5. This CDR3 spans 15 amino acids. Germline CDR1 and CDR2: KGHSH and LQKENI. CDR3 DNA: TGTGCCAGCTCACCGGGAGGGATGAGCACCGGGGAGCTGTTTTTT. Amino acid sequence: CASSPGGMSTGELFF.

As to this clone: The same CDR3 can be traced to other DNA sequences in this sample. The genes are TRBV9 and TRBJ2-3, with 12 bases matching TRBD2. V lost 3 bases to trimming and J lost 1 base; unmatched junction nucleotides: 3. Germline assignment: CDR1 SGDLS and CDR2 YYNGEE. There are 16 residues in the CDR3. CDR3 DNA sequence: TGTGCCAGCAGCGCTCTAGCGGGAGGGGGCACAGATACGCAGTATTTT. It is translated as CASSALAGGGTDTQYF.

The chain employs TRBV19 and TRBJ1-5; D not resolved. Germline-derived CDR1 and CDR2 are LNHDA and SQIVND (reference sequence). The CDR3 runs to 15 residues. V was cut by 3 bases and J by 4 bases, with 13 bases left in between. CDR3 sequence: CASSIFAGQNQPQHF. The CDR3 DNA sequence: TGTGCCAGTAGTATCTTCGCCGGGCAGAATCAGCCCCAGCATTTT.

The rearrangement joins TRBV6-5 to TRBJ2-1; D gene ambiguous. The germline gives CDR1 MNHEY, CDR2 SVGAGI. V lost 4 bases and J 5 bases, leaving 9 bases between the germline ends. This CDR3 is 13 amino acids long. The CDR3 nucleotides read TGTGCCAGCAGTTTTGGACCGCACAATGAGCAGTTCTTC. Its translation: CASSFGPHNEQFF.

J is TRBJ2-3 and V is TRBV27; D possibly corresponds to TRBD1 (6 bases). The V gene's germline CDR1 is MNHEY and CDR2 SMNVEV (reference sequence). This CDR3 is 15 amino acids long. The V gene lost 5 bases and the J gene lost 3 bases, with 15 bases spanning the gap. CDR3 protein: CASSEWKGTTDTQYF. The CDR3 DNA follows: TGTGCCAGCAGTGAATGGAAGGGGACAACAGATACGCAGTATTTT.

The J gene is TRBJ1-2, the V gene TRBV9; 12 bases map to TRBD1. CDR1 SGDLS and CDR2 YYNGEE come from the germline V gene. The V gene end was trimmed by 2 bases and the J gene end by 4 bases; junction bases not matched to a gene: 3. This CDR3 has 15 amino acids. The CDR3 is CASSVGTGGVYGYTF. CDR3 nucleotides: TGTGCCAGCAGCGTCGGGACAGGGGGCGTCTATGGCTACACCTTC.

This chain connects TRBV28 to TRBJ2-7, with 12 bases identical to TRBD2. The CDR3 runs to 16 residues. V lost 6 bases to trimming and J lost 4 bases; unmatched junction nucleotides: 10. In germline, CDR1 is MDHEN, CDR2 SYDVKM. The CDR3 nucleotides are TGTGCCAGCAGCTCACCACTAGCGGGGGGCCTATACGAGCAGTACTTC. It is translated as CASSSPLAGGLYEQYF.

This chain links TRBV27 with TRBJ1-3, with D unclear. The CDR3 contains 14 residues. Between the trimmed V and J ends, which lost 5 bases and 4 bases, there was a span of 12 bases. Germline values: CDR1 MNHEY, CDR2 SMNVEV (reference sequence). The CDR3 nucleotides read TGTGCCAGCAGTCCCTCGGTGGGAGGAAACACCATATATTTT. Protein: CASSPSVGGNTIYF.

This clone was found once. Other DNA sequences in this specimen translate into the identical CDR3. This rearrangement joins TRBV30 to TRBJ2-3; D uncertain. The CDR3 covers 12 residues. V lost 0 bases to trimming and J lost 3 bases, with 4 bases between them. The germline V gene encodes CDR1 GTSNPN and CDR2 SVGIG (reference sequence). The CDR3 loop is CAWSVQTDTQYF. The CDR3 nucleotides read TGTGCCTGGAGTGTACAAACAGATACGCAGTATTTT.

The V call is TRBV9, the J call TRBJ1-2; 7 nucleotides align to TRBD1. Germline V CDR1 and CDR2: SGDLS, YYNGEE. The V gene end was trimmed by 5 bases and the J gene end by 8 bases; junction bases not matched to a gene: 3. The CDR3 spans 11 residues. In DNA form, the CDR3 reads TGTGCCAGCAGACAGGGGCAAGGCTACACCTTC. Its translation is CASRQGQGYTF.

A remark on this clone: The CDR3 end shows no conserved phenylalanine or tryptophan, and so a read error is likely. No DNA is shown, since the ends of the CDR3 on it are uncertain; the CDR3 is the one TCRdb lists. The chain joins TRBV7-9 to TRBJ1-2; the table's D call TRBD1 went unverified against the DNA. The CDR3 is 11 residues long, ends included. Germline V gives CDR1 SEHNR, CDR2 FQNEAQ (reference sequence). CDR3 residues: CASSLDRGPTL.

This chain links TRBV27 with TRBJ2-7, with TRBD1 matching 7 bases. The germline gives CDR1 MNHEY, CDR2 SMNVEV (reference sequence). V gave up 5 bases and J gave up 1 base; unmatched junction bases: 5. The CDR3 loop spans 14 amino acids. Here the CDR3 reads CASSPYRGSYEQYF. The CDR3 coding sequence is TGTGCCAGCAGTCCCTACAGGGGTTCCTACGAGCAGTACTTC.

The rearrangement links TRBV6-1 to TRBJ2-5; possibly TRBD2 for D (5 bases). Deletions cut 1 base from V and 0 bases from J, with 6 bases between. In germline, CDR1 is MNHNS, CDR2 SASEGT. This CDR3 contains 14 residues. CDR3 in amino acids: CASSEGTYQETQYF. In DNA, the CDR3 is TGTGCCAGCAGTGAAGGGACTTACCAAGAGACCCAGTACTTC.

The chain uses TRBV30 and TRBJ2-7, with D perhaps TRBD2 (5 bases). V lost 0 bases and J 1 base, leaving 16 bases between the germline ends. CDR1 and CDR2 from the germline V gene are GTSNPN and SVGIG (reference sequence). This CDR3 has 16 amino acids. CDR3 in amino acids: CAWSVGSVQLSYEQYF. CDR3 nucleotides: TGTGCCTGGAGTGTGGGTAGCGTGCAGCTTTCCTACGAGCAGTACTTC.

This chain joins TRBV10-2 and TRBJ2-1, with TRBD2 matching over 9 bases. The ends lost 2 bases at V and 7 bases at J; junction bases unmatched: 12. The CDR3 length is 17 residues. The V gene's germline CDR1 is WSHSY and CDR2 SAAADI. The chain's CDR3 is CASSEPGWREGQNEQFF. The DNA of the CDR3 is TGCGCCAGCAGTGAGCCTGGTTGGCGGGAGGGCCAAAATGAGCAGTTCTTC.

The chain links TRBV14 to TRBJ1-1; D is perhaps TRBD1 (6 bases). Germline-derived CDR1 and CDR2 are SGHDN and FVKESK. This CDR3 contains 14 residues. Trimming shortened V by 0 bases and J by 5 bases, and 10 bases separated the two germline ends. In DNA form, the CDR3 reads TGTGCCAGCAGCCAAGATCCCGACAGGACTGAAGCTTTCTTT. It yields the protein CASSQDPDRTEAFF.